This T cell receptor beta chain stems from a study of blood T cell repertoires in COVID-19. Turning to the study itself: Samples representing acute and convalescent COVID-19 were sourced from the United States, Italy and Spain. T cells, B-cell-depleted T cells, or PBMCs supplied cDNA or gDNA.

Clones were sequenced by immunoSEQ multiplex PCR, and TCRdb holds only the in-frame ones, with some missing. The table shows around 50,000 clones, with roughly 82% occurring only once. Unmatched junction bases numbered 16, after V lost 3 bases and J lost 6 bases. This CDR3 is built from 18 residues. The sample holds a few counts of this clone. Source material: peripheral blood. The rearrangement uses TRBV5-3 and TRBJ1-4; 8 positions agree with TRBD1. TRBV5-3 is classed as an ORF, of uncertain function. This clonotype was sampled from a woman aged 55-69 years with acute or convalescent COVID-19. CDR3 sequence (DNA): TGTGCCAGAAGCTATCCGGGACAGGCGACCTCTGATGATGAAAAACTGTTTTTT. It codes for CARSYPGQATSDDEKLFF.